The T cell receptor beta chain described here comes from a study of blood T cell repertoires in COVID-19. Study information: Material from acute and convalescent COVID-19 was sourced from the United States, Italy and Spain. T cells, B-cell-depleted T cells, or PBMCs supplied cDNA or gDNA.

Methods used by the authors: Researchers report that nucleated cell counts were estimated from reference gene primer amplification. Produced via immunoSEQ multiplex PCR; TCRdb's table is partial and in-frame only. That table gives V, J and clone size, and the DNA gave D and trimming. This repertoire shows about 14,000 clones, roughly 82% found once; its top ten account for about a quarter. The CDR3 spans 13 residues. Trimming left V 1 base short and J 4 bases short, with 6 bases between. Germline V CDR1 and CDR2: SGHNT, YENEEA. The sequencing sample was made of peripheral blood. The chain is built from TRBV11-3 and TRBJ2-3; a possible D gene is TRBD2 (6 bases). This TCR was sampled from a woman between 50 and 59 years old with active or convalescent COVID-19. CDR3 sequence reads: CASSLGGADTQYF. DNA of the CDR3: TGTGCCAGCAGCTTAGGGGGGGCAGATACGCAGTATTTT.